This T cell receptor beta chain was profiled in a study of graft-versus-host responses after intestinal transplantation. Study-level information: For two to four years after anti-thymocyte globulin induction, all recipients took tacrolimus and steroids. Study observations and caveats: Declining HvG levels early post-transplant were linked to peak circulating GvH clone levels. In recipient marrow, GvH clones were found, and some appeared first in ileum or blood.

The CDR3 totals 13 residues. Deletions cut 4 bases from V and 0 bases from J, with 9 bases between. CDR1 and CDR2 (germline): SQVTM, ANQGSEA. Concerning this clone itself: Antigen: not known.

This table comes from immunoSEQ multiplex PCR, and its TCRdb copy is limited to in-frame clones, with some not included. The table lists about 27,000 clones, approximately 95% of them singletons. This clonotype was obtained from a human patient who received an intestinal transplant, so some T cells may come from the graft donor. The chain recombines TRBV29-1 with TRBJ1-2; D is ambiguous. The sample was PBMCs, taken 18 days after transplant. The CDR3 protein is CSVVATSNYGYTF. In DNA form, the CDR3 reads TGCAGCGTTGTGGCCACCTCTAACTATGGCTACACCTTC. The full variable domain, with the rest looked up from reference TRBV29-1 and TRBJ1-2, is SAVISQKPSRDICQRGTSLTIQCQVDSQVTMMFWYRQQPGQSLTLIATANQGSEATYESGFVIDKFPISRPNLTFSTLTVSNMSPEDSSIYLCSVVATSNYGYTFGSGTRLTVV.